What follows describes a single T cell receptor (beta chain). This receptor's antigen is unknown. Per-base qualities were not stored, and no clone one base away is much larger. The source of the sample is a study of T cell clones after liver transplantation (dated by TCRdb to about 2019). A note on the overall study: The samples were obtained from ITN030ST, a randomized trial that attempted immunosuppression withdrawal within 2 years after liver transplantation. Donor-reactive T cell clones were identified by TCRbeta sequencing after a pre-transplant mixed lymphocyte reaction and then tracked in post-transplant blood. Third party-reactive TCRbeta sequences were also identified from pre-transplant MLRs to serve as an antigen-independent comparator for donor-reactive sequences. Of the eight recipients, a few were HCV-positive, while the remaining recipients had been transplanted for non-autoimmune, non-viral indications. The subjects received no induction therapy and were kept on standard immunosuppression until randomization at 12-24 months post-transplant. To count as tolerant, a recipient had to stay completely off immunosuppression for at least one year without liver enzymes climbing beyond twice the upper limit of normal. Blood samples were taken pre-transplant, pre-randomization before withdrawal, and post-randomization after full withdrawal or failed withdrawal. The study cohort included 8 liver transplant recipients, of whom 3 were classified as tolerant and 5 as non-tolerant.

High-throughput TCRbeta CDR3 sequencing of frozen genomic DNA was performed by immunoSEQ, with PCR amplification, mapping, bias correction and internal controls included. The authors' analysis ran thus. Productive rearrangements were retained, and unique TCRbeta sequences were defined by the CDR3 nucleotide sequence together with the V and J gene. A sequence counted as donor-reactive only if the sequence showed at least 5-fold expansion in CFSE-low cells compared with unstimulated pre-transplant cells and had a frequency of at least 0.01%. Minimum frequency thresholds were set for each subject on the basis of the unstimulated sample with the lowest template count, so that a detection power of at least 90% was ensured. Jensen-Shannon divergence between the top 1000 TCRbeta sequences post- versus pre-transplant served as the measure of repertoire turnover. Changes in detection of donor-reactive sequences were assessed with two-sided Fisher's exact tests. Imported from immuneACCESS, the table was reduced by TCRdb to in-frame sequences with V and J called. These copies leave out some clones; in studies compared against another copy, an unresolved V gene accounts for under half, and the cause of the remainder is not known. The D gene and trimming were derived from the DNA, and the V and J assignments and clone size from that table. This sample comprises approximately 100,000 clones, approximately 79% of them detected only once. The ten largest clones take up about 3% of the sample.

Thawed unstimulated PBMCs were stained for CD3, CD4 and CD8 and FACS-sorted into CD3+CD4+ and CD3+CD8+ populations. Randomization to immunosuppression withdrawal applied to every one of the 8 studied subjects. The Qiagen DNeasy Blood and Tissue Kit was used for isolation of genomic DNA. The investigation overall reported the following: A greater decline was seen for donor-reactive sequences than for third party-reactive sequences, suggesting partial antigen-specific deletion unrelated to withdrawal success. In most of the 8 subjects, regardless of tolerance or HCV status, circulating donor-reactive CD4 TCRbeta sequences dropped significantly post-transplant. In two subjects, low numbers of available donor cells limited the measurable donor-reactive repertoire. Once repertoire turnover was taken into account, donor-reactive detection showed a significant reduction for CD4 in 7 of 8 subjects and for CD8 in 8 of 8. Because allograft tissue specimens were not available, migration of donor-reactive T cells into the graft, rather than deletion, may have occurred. Because of small, heterogeneous patient numbers and non-standardized post-transplant time points, the conclusions were only preliminary.

CDR3 length: 17 amino acids, cysteine to phenylalanine. Only the CDR3 region is kept as DNA, spanning 51 bases read in frame from base 1. In the germline V gene (reference sequence), CDR1 corresponds to SEHNR and CDR2 to FQNEAQ. From V the trimming removes 2 bases and from J it removes 5 bases, while the gene matches leave 10 bases of the junction unaccounted for. The receptor comes from a human patient who received a liver transplant. After transplantation, some T cells may belong to the graft donor instead of the recipient. Rearrangement joined TRBV7-9 to TRBJ2-7; TRBD1 fits 12 bases in the junction. Specimen: CD4+ T cells from blood, collected approximately 43 months after liver transplant. The DNA sequence is TGTGCCAGCAGCTTAAAAGGGGGACAGGGGGCTGTCAACGAGCAGTACTTC. It encodes CASSLKGGQGAVNEQYF.